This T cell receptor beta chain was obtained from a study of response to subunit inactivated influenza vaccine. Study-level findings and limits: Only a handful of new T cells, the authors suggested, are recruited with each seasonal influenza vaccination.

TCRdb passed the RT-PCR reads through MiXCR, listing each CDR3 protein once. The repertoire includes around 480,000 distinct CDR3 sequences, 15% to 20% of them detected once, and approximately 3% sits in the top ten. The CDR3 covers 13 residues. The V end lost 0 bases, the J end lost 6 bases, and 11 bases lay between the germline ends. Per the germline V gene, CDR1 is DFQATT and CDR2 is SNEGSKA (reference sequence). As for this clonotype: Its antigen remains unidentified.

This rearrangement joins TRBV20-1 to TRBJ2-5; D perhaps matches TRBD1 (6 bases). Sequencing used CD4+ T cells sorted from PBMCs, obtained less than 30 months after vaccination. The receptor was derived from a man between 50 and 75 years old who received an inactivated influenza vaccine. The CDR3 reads CSARDGGGKTQYF. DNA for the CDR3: TGCAGTGCTAGAGATGGGGGCGGAAAGACCCAGTACTTC.